The 11 T cell receptor beta chains given below trace back to one sample, sequenced in a study of CD8 T cells in Susac syndrome. RNA totalling roughly 0.5 to 1 ug underwent reverse transcription with random hexamers. TCRdb reprocessed the immunoSEQ multiplex PCR reads via MiXCR and lists one record per CDR3 protein. This sample has 110,000 to 150,000 distinct CDR3 sequences, with around 95% found just once. Input material: CD4+ T cells from PBMCs. Source of these receptors: a human donor with Susac syndrome.

The V call is TRBV29-1, the J call TRBJ2-1, with unresolved D. CDR3 size: 11 residues. With 4 bases removed from V and 5 bases from J, the gap between germline ends came to 6 bases. Germline V gives CDR1 SQVTM, CDR2 ANQGSEA. DNA of the CDR3: TGCAGCGTTGTCGGTCACAATGAGCAGTTCTTC. Protein: CSVVGHNEQFF.

The CDR3 reads CASSQLSTGGRFTDTQYF. As DNA, the CDR3 is TGCGCCAGCAGCCAACTTTCGACAGGCGGCCGTTTCACAGATACGCAGTATTTT. This chain links TRBV4-1 with TRBJ2-3; D may be TRBD1 (6 bases). CDR1 and CDR2 (germline): MGHRA, YSYEKL. The CDR3 is made up of 18 amino acids. V was shortened by 2 bases and J by 2 bases, with 20 bases between the two germline ends.

The J gene is TRBJ2-7, the V gene TRBV6-6; 8 nucleotides match TRBD1. In germline, CDR1 is MNHNY, CDR2 SVGAGI (reference sequence). The CDR3 extends over 14 amino acids. V lost 7 bases to trimming and J lost 0 bases; unmatched junction nucleotides: 5. The CDR3 protein is CASTGQGSSYEQYF. The CDR3 DNA follows: TGTGCCAGCACCGGACAGGGAAGCTCCTACGAGCAGTACTTC.

CDR3 sequence: CSARGLLNHQPQHF. CDR3 DNA: TGCAGTGCTAGAGGCCTCTTGAACCATCAGCCCCAGCATTTT. The J gene is TRBJ1-5, the V gene TRBV20-1, with D unresolved. In germline, CDR1 is DFQATT, CDR2 SNEGSKA (reference sequence). This CDR3 spans 14 amino acids. Deletions cut 1 base from V and 5 bases from J, with 12 bases between.

This clonotype was counted once. The chain couples TRBV5-1 to TRBJ2-7; TRBD1 might be the D (6 bases). Trimming took 4 bases from V and 2 from J, leaving 13 bases between them. Germline lookup yields CDR1 SGHRS and CDR2 YFSETQ. This CDR3 contains 14 residues. The DNA for the CDR3 is TGCGCCAGCAGCCCACTGGACAGAACCTACGAGCAGTACTTC. As protein: CASSPLDRTYEQYF.

CDR3: CASSLFRAWETQYF. CDR3 sequence (DNA): TGTGCCAGCAGTTTATTCAGGGCGTGGGAGACCCAGTACTTC. The chain has TRBV28 and TRBJ2-5; maybe TRBD1 (5 bases). The CDR3 runs 14 residues. Germline V gives CDR1 MDHEN, CDR2 SYDVKM. The germline V and J ends were trimmed by 1 base and 5 bases, with 11 bases remaining between them.

The rearrangement links TRBV28 to TRBJ2-4; D unclear. Trimming pared 7 bases from V and 3 bases from J, leaving 13 bases between. Germline assignment: CDR1 MDHEN and CDR2 SYDVKM. This CDR3 spans 14 amino acids. The CDR3 region has the DNA TGTGCCAGCAACGGTTTCCTAGGCAAAAACATTCAGTACTTC. It is translated as CASNGFLGKNIQYF.

V gene TRBV28 combines with J gene TRBJ2-7; TRBD1 matches at 7 bases. Germline V lookup: CDR1 MDHEN, CDR2 SYDVKM. This CDR3 contains 15 residues. Trimming took 9 bases from V and 0 from J; bases not matched to a gene: 11. This CDR3 is CASHLPGDSSYEQYF. CDR3 nucleotides: TGTGCCAGTCATCTTCCCGGGGACAGCTCCTACGAGCAGTACTTC.

The sample holds one count of this clonotype. The chain couples TRBV18 to TRBJ2-1; no clear D. V gave up 4 bases and J gave up 2 bases, with 15 bases separating them. The CDR3 is 16 amino acids. Per the germline V gene, CDR1 is KGHSH and CDR2 is LQKENI. CDR3 region: CASSLQAPSPYNEQFF. The CDR3 DNA is TGTGCCAGCTCACTCCAGGCCCCTTCCCCCTACAATGAGCAGTTCTTC.

CDR3 sequence: CASSRMINGYTF. CDR3 in DNA: TGTGCCAGCAGCCGAATGATAAATGGCTACACCTTC. The chain carries TRBV12-3 or TRBV12-4 and TRBJ1-2; D is unresolved. V lost 6 bases and J 6 bases, leaving 11 bases between the germline ends. CDR3 length: 12 residues.

The rearrangement joins TRBV29-1 to TRBJ1-1; maybe TRBD1 (6 bases). Germline lookup yields CDR1 SQVTM and CDR2 ANQGSEA. Trimming took 4 bases from V and 5 from J, leaving 14 bases between them. The CDR3 length is 13 residues. The CDR3, as DNA: TGCAGCGTTGGACAGGTGTTAGGGACTGAAGCTTTCTTT. Its translation: CSVGQVLGTEAFF.